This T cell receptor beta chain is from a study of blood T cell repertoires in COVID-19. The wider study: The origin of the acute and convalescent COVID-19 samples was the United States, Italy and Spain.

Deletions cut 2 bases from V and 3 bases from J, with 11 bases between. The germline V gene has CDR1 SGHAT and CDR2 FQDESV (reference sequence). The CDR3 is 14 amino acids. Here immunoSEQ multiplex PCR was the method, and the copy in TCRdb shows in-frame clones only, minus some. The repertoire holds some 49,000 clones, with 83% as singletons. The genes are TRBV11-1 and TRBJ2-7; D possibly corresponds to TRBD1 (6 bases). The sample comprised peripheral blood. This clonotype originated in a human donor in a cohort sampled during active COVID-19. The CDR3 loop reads CASSLTGLVYEQYF. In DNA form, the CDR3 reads TGTGCCAGCAGCTTAACAGGGTTGGTCTACGAGCAGTACTTC.